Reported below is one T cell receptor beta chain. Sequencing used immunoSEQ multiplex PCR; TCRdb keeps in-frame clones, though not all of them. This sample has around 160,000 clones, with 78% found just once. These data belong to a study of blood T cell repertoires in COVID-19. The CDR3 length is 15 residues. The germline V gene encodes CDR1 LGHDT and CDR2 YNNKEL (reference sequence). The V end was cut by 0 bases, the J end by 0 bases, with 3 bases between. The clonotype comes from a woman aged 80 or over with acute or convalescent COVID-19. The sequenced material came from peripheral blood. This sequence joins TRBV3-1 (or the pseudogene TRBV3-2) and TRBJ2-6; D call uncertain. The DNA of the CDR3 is TGTGCCAGCAGCCAAGACCACTCTGGGGCCAACGTCCTGACTTTC. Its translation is CASSQDHSGANVLTF.